Below, 14 T cell receptor beta chains from the same sample are listed, as sequenced in a study of blood T cell repertoires in COVID-19. The table came from immunoSEQ multiplex PCR; TCRdb's copy has only in-frame clones and leaves some out. The sample records roughly 76,000 clones, approximately 90% being singletons. The sequenced sample was peripheral blood. These receptors originate from a man aged 70 or older with active or convalescent COVID-19.

The CDR3, as DNA: TGTGCCAGCGCTTATTCTAGGGGGGGAGGAGGCTACACCTTC. Translation: CASAYSRGGGGYTF. This sequence joins TRBV28 and TRBJ1-2; possible D gene TRBD1, 6 bases. The CDR3 contains 14 residues. Germline V gives CDR1 MDHEN, CDR2 SYDVKM. V was clipped by 8 bases and J by 8 bases, with 21 bases between them.

CDR3 region: CSAGQGNYGYTF. The CDR3 DNA sequence: TGCAGCGCGGGTCAGGGGAACTATGGCTACACCTTC. The genes are TRBV29-1 and TRBJ1-2, with D possibly being TRBD1 (6 bases). Germline V gives CDR1 SQVTM, CDR2 ANQGSEA. The V and J ends lost 7 bases and 2 bases respectively, with 11 bases between them. There are 12 residues in the CDR3.

The genes are TRBV5-4 and TRBJ2-1; 8 nucleotides match TRBD1. The length of the CDR3 is 15 residues. Germline V gives CDR1 SGHNT, CDR2 YYREEE (reference sequence). Trimming at V came to 0 bases and at J to 6 bases, leaving 5 bases not matched to a gene. The CDR3 bases are TGTGCCAGCAGCTTGGACGGACAGGGTTTCAATGAGCAGTTCTTC. Translated, it gives CASSLDGQGFNEQFF.

The chain couples TRBV2 to TRBJ1-2; 9 nucleotides line up with TRBD1. This CDR3 spans 15 amino acids. Germline V gene sequence: CDR1 SNHLY, CDR2 FYNNEI. Trimming took 2 bases from V and 8 from J; bases not matched to a gene: 9. CDR3 in amino acids: CASSELGQGLTGYTF. The CDR3 nucleotides read TGTGCCAGCAGTGAATTGGGACAGGGTTTGACCGGCTACACCTTC.

V is TRBV6-4 and J is TRBJ2-1, with D perhaps matching TRBD2 (6 bases). Germline V gene data show CDR1 as MRHNA and CDR2 as SNTAGT. The CDR3 sequence is 15 residues long. Trimming took off 7 bases at V and 4 bases at J, with 17 bases between the two ends. This chain's CDR3 is CASTVNLATYNEQFF. For the CDR3, the DNA is TGTGCCAGCACGGTTAATCTAGCGACATACAATGAGCAGTTCTTC.

The chain couples TRBV11-2 to TRBJ2-7, with a weak D call TRBD2 (6 bases). This CDR3 region has 15 residues. Germline V gene data show CDR1 as SGHAT and CDR2 as FQNNGV. Trimming left V 3 bases short and J 3 bases short, with 15 bases between. This CDR3 is CASSLGGGPGYEQYF. CDR3 nucleotide sequence: TGTGCCAGCAGCTTGGGGGGAGGCCCCGGCTACGAGCAGTACTTC.

This clone was recorded once. The CDR3 DNA sequence: TGTGCCAGCAGTTTTGGGGCCCCCGAGCAGTACTTC. As protein: CASSFGAPEQYF. The V call is TRBV28, the J call TRBJ2-7, with D perhaps matching TRBD1 (5 bases). V dropped 3 bases and J dropped 6 bases, with 9 bases sitting between them. The germline V gene has CDR1 MDHEN and CDR2 SYDVKM. The CDR3 is 12 residues long.

The genes are TRBV9 and TRBJ1-3, with 8 positions matching TRBD1. In germline, CDR1 is SGDLS, CDR2 YYNGEE. The length of the CDR3 is 15 residues. V shed 4 bases, J shed 0 bases, and the junction held 3 bases outside the gene matches. As DNA, the CDR3 is TGTGCCAGCAGCAAACAGGGGGACTCTGGAAACACCATATATTTT. This gives the protein CASSKQGDSGNTIYF. Full variable domain (missing parts from reference TRBV9 and TRBJ1-3): DSGVTQTPKHLITATGQRVTLRCSPRSGDLSVYWYQQSLDQGLQFLIQYYNGEERAKGNILERFSAQQFPDLHSELNLSSLELGDSALYFCASSKQGDSGNTIYFGEGSWLTVV.

This clone was detected once. The chain combines TRBV9 with TRBJ1-2; 8 positions match TRBD1. From germline, CDR1 is SGDLS and CDR2 YYNGEE. This CDR3 is built from 15 residues. The J segment lost 4 bases and the V segment lost 0 bases, leaving 5 bases of the junction unmatched. The CDR3 DNA reads as TGTGCCAGCAGCGTAGGTGGGACAGGTCCCTATGGCTACACCTTC. This sequence encodes CASSVGGTGPYGYTF.

The chain recombines TRBV6-5 with TRBJ2-7; a possible D gene is TRBD1 (6 bases). CDR1 is MNHEY, CDR2 SVGAGI, per germline. The CDR3 has 13 residues. V lost 5 bases to trimming and J lost 2 bases, with 10 bases between them. CDR3 in amino acids: CASSRPGAYEQYF. In DNA form, the CDR3 reads TGTGCCAGCAGTAGGCCAGGGGCCTACGAGCAGTACTTC.

A single count supports this clone. This same CDR3 is encoded by further DNA sequences in the sample. V usage is TRBV18 and J usage is TRBJ2-5, with D possibly TRBD1 on 5 matching bases. This CDR3 contains 14 residues. Trimming stripped 1 base from V and 2 bases from J, with 8 bases between. The germline CDR1 and CDR2 sequences are KGHSH and LQKENI. Written as DNA, the CDR3 is TGTGCCAGCTCACCACGTGCAGGGCAAGAGACCCAGTACTTC. Its translation: CASSPRAGQETQYF. Variable domain in full (rest from reference TRBV18 and TRBJ2-5): NAGVMQNPRHLVRRRGQEARLRCSPMKGHSHVYWYRQLPEEGLKFMVYLQKENIIDESGMPKERFSAEFPKEGPSILRIQQVVRGDSAAYFCASSPRAGQETQYFGPGTRLLVL.

V gene TRBV28 combines with J gene TRBJ2-5; D perhaps matches TRBD1 (5 bases). The V end lost 5 bases, the J end lost 5 bases, and 9 bases lay between the germline ends. The CDR3 totals 12 residues. CDR1 and CDR2 (germline): MDHEN, SYDVKM. CDR3 residues: CASSQGVETQYF. In DNA, the CDR3 is TGTGCCAGCAGTCAAGGGGTGGAGACCCAGTACTTC.

The table lists this clone with a few counts. The chain joins TRBV5-6 to TRBJ2-1; 11 nucleotides align to TRBD1. Trimming cost V 3 bases and J 2 bases; bases outside gene matches: 1. Germline lookup yields CDR1 SGHDT and CDR2 YYEEEE. CDR3 size: 15 residues. CDR3 sequence: CASSSGQGAYNEQFF. CDR3 DNA sequence: TGTGCCAGCAGCTCGGGACAGGGGGCCTACAATGAGCAGTTCTTC.

The chain couples TRBV27 to TRBJ1-5; maybe TRBD1 (5 bases). Trimming shortened V by 6 bases and J by 6 bases, and 15 bases separated the two germline ends. Germline V gene data show CDR1 as MNHEY and CDR2 as SMNVEV (reference sequence). The CDR3 is made up of 14 amino acids. The CDR3 here is CASSLTGDRQPQHF. The CDR3 region has the DNA TGTGCCAGCAGCTTGACGGGGGATCGTCAGCCCCAGCATTTT.